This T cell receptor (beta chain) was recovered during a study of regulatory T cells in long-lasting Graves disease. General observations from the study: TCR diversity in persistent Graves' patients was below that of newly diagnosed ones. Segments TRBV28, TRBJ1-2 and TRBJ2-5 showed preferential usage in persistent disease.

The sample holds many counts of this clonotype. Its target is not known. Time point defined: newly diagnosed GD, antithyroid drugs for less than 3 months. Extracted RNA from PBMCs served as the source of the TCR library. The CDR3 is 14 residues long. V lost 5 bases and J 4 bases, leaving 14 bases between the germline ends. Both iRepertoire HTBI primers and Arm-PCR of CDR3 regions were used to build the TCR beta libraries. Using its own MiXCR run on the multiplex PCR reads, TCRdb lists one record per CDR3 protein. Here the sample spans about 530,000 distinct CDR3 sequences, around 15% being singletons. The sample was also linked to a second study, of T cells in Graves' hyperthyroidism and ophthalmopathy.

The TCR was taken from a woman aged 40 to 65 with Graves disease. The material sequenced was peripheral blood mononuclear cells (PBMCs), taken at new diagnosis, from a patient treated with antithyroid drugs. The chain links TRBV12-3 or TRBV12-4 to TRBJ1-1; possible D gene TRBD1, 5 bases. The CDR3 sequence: CASSPLREGTEAFF. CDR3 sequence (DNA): TGTGCCAGCAGTCCACTCAGGGAGGGCACTGAAGCTTTCTTT.